This T cell receptor beta chain emerged from a study of control samples from healthy donors and cancer patients. Sequenced by immunoSEQ multiplex PCR; TCRdb stores in-frame clones only, minus some. This sample has under 75,000 clones, with about nine tenths found just once. The length of the CDR3 is 12 residues. The germline V gene encodes CDR1 SGHRS and CDR2 YFSETQ. Trimming took 0 bases from V and 3 from J, leaving 2 bases between them. The sample consisted of PBMCs. This receptor was taken from a woman between 45 and 65 years old with colorectal cancer. The chain joins TRBV5-1 to TRBJ2-3; no definite D call. CDR3 protein: CASSLDTDTQYF. As DNA, the CDR3 is TGCGCCAGCAGCTTGGATACAGATACGCAGTATTTT.